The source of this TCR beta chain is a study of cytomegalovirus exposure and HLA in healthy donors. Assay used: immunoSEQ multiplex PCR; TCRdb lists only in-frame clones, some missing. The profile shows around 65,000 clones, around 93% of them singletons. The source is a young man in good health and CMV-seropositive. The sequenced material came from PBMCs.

The CDR3 bases are TGTGCCAGCGGAATACAGGGAGTGGAACAGCCCCAGCATTTT. Translation gives CASGIQGVEQPQHF. The V call is TRBV19, the J call TRBJ1-5, with a possible D match to TRBD1 (6 bases). The CDR3 sequence is 14 residues long. CDR1 LNHDA and CDR2 SQIVND come from the germline V gene (reference sequence). Between the trimmed V and J ends, which lost 9 bases and 7 bases, there was a span of 19 bases.